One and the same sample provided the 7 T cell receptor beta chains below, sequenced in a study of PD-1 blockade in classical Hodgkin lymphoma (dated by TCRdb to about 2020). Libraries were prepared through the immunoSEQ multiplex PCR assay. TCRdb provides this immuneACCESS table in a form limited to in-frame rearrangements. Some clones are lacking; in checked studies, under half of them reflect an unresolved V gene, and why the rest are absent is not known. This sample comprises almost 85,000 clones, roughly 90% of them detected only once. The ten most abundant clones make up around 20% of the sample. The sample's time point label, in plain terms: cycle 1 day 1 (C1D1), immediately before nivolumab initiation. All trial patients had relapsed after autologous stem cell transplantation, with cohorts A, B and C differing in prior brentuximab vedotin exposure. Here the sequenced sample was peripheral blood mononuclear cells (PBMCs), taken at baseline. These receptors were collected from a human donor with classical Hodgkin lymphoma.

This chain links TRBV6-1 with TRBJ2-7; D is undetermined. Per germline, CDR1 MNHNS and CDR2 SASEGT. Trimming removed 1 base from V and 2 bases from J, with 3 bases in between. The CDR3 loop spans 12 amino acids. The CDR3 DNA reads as TGTGCCAGCAGTGAAGTGGCCTACGAGCAGTACTTC. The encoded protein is CASSEVAYEQYF.

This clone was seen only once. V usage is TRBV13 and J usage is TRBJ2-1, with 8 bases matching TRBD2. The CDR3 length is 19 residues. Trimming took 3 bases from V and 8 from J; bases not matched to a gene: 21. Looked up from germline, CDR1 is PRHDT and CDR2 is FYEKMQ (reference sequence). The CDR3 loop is CASSFAFTGRAGSSDEQFF. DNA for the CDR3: TGTGCCAGCAGCTTCGCATTTACCGGGAGGGCCGGATCTTCTGATGAGCAGTTCTTC.

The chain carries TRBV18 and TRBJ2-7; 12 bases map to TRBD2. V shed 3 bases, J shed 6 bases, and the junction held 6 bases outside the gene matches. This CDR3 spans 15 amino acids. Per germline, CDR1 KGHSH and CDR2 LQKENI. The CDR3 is CASSPRTSGKAEQYF. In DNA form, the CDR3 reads TGTGCCAGCTCACCGAGGACTAGCGGGAAAGCCGAGCAGTACTTC.

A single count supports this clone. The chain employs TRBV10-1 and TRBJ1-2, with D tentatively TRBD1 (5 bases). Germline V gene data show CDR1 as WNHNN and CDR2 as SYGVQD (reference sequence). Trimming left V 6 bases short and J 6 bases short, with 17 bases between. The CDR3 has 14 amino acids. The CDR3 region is CASSTGIRGDGYTF. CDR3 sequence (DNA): TGCGCCAGCAGCACCGGGATCAGAGGGGATGGCTACACCTTC.

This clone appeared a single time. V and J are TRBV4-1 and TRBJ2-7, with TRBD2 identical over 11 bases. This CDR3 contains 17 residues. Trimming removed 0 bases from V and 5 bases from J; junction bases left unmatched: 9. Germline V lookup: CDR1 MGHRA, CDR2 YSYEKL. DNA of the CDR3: TGCGCCAGCAGCCAAGATCTGGCTAGCGGGAGGATTAACGAGCAGTACTTC. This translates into CASSQDLASGRINEQYF.

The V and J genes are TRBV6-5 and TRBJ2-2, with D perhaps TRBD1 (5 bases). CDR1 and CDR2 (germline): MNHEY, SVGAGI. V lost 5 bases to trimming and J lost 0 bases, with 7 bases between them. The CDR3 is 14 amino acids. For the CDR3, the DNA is TGTGCCAGCAGTCCAGGGACGAACACCGGGGAGCTGTTTTTT. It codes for CASSPGTNTGELFF.

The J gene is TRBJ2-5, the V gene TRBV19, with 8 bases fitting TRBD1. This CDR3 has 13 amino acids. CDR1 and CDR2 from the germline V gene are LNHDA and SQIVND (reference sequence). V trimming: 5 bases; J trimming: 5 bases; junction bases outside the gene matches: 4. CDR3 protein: CASSWTGSETQYF. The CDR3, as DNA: TGTGCCAGTAGTTGGACAGGGAGCGAGACCCAGTACTTC.